Reported below is one T cell receptor (beta chain). Its antigen is still unknown. This sample is part of a study of cytomegalovirus exposure and HLA in healthy donors. Whole-study context: A preliminary data release comprised tens of millions of unique TCRs obtained from HLA-typed donors. Study findings and constraints: Further analysis was carried out later, and it showed several of the most significant clusters appearing linked to common viral pathogens. Sequencing depth across donors, presence/absence analyses assumed, was roughly uniform.

Healthy bone marrow donors formed the donor group. The germline gives CDR1 SNHLY, CDR2 FYNNEI. V shed 3 bases and J 2 bases; nucleotides not matched to a gene: 1. There are 13 residues in the CDR3. 13 Jbeta primers and 60 Vbeta primers were used for the PCR. Repertoires were generated with immunoSEQ multiplex PCR, while TCRdb's copy carries only in-frame clones and drops some. The sample yields tens of thousands of clones, just under 80% seen once. The rearrangement uses TRBV2 and TRBJ2-7, with 7 bases aligning to TRBD1. Sequencing was done on a sample of PBMCs. This TCR derives from a woman aged 40 to 50 in good health and CMV-seronegative. Written as DNA, the CDR3 is TGTGCCAGCAGTGAGGGGACAGCCTACGAGCAGTACTTC. This sequence encodes CASSEGTAYEQYF.